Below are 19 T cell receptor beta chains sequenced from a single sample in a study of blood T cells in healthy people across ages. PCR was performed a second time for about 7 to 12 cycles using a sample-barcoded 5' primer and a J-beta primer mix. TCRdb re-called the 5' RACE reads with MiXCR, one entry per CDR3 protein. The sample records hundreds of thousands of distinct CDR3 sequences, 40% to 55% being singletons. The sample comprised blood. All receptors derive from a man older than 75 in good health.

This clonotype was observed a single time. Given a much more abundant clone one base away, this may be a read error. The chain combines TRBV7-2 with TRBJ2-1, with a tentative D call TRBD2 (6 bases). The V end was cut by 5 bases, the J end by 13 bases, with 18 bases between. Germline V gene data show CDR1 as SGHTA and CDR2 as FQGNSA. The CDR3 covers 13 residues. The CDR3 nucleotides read TGTGCCAGCAGCGGCACGTGGGGGGAGACCCAGTTCTTC. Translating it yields CASSGTWGETQFF.

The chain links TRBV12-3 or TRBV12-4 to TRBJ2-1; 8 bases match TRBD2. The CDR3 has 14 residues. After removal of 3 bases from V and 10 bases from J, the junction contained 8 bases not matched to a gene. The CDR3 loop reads CASSLAGGGREQFF. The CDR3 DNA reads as TGTGCCAGCAGTTTGGCCGGGGGGGGAAGGGAGCAGTTCTTC.

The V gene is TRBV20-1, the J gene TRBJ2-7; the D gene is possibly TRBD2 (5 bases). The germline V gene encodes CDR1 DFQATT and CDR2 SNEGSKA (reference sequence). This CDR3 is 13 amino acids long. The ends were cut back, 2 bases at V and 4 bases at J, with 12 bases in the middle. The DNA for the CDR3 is TGCAGTGCTAGATGGCCTGGACTTTACGAGCAGTACTTC. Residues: CSARWPGLYEQYF.

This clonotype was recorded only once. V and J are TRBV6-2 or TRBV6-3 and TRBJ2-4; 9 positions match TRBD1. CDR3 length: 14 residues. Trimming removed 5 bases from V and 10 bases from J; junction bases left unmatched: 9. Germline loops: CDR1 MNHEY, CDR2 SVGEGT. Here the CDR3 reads CASSGTTGTGIQYF. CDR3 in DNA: TGTGCCAGCAGTGGAACAACCGGGACAGGGATTCAGTACTTC.

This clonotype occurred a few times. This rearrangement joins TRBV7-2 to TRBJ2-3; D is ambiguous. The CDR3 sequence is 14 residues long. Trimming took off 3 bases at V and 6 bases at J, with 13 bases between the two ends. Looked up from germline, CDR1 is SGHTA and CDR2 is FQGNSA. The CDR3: CASSFLSRPDTQYF. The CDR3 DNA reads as TGTGCCAGCAGCTTCTTAAGCAGGCCCGATACGCAGTATTTT.

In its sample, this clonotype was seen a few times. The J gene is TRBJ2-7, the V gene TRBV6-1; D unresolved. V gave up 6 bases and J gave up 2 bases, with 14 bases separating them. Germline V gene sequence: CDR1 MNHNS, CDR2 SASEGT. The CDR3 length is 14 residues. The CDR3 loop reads CASRDGLAPYEQYF. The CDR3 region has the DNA TGTGCCAGCAGGGACGGGTTGGCCCCCTACGAGCAGTACTTC.

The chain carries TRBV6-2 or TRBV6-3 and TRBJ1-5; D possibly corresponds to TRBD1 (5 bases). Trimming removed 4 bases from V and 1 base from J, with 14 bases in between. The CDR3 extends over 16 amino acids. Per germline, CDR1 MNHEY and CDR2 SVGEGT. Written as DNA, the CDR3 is TGTGCCAGCAGTTTCAGCAGGGCCGGGAGCAATCAGCCCCAGCATTTT. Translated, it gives CASSFSRAGSNQPQHF.

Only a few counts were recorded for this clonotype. The DNA of the CDR3 is TGTGCCACTTCGACCCAACAGGTCGTCTCCTACGAGCAGTACTTC. It codes for CATSTQQVVSYEQYF. The V and J genes are TRBV6-2 or TRBV6-3 and TRBJ2-7, with D perhaps matching TRBD1 (5 bases). CDR3 length equals 15 residues. Germline CDR1 is MNHEY and CDR2 is SVGEGT. Trimming took 10 bases from V and 0 from J, leaving 19 bases between them.

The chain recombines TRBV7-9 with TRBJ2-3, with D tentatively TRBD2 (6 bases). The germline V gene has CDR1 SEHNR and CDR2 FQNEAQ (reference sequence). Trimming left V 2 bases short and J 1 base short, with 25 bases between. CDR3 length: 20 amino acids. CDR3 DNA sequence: TGTGCCAGCAGCTTATCCGGGGTAGTAGCGGACCATCGCGGCACAGATACGCAGTATTTT. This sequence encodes CASSLSGVVADHRGTDTQYF.

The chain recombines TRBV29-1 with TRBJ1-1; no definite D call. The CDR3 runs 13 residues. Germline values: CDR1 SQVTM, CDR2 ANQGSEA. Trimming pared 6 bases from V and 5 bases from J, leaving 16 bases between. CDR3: CSVLRPERTEAFF. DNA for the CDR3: TGCAGCGTCCTCCGACCAGAGAGGACTGAAGCTTTCTTT.

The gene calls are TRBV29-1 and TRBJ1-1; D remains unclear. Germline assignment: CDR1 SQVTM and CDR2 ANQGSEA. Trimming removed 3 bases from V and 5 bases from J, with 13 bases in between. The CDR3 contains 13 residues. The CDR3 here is CSVDSGGGTEAFF. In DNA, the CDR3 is TGCAGCGTTGACTCGGGCGGAGGAACTGAAGCTTTCTTT.

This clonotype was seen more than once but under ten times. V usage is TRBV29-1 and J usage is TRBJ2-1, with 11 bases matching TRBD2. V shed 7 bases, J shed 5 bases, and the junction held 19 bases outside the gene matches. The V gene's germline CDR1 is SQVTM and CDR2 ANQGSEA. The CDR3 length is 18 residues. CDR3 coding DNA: TGCAGCGCCCCCCGCGCTCTAGCGGGAGGCACAAGTAACAATGAGCAGTTCTTC. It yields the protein CSAPRALAGGTSNNEQFF.

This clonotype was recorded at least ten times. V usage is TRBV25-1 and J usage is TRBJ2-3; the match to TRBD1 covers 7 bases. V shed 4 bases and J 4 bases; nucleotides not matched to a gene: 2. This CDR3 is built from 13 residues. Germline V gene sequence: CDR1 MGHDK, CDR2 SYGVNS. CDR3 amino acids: CASSVQGSDTQYF. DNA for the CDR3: TGTGCCAGCAGTGTACAGGGGTCAGATACGCAGTATTTT.

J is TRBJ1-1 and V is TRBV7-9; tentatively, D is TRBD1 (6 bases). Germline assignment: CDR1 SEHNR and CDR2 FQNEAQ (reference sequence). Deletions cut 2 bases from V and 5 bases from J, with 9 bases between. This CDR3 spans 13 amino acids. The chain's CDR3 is CASSLPGATEAFF. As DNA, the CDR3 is TGTGCCAGCAGCTTACCGGGGGCTACTGAAGCTTTCTTT.

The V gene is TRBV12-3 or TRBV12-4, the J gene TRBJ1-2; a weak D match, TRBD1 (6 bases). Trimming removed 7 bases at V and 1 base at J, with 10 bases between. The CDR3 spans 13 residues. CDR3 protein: CASKLQGNYGYTF. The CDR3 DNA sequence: TGTGCCAGCAAGCTACAGGGTAACTATGGCTACACCTTC.

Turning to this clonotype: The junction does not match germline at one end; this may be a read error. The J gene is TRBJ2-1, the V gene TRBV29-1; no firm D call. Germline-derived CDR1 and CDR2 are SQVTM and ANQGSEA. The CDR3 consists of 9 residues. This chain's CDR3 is CGVVDEQFF. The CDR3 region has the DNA TGCGGCGTTGTAGATGAGCAGTTCTTC.

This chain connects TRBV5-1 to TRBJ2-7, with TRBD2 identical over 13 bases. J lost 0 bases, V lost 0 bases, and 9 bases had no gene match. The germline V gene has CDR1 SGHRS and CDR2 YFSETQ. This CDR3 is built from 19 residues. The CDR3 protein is CASSLAGTSGTLSSYEQYF. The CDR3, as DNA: TGCGCCAGCAGCTTGGCTGGGACTAGCGGGACGCTATCCTCCTACGAGCAGTACTTC.

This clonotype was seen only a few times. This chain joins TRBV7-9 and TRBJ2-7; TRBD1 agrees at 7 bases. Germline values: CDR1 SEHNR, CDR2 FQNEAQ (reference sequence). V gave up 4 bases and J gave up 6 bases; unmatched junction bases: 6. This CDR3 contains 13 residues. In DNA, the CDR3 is TGTGCCAGCAGCTCCTACAGGGGACGCGAGCAGTACTTC. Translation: CASSSYRGREQYF.

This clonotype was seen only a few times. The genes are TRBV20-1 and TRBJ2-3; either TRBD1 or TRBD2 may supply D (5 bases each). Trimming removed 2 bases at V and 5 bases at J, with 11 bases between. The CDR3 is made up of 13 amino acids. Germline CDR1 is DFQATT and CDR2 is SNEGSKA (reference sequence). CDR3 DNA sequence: TGCAGTGCTAGACAGGGAGTCGGAGATACGCAGTATTTT. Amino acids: CSARQGVGDTQYF.